This T cell receptor (beta chain) stems from a study of T cells in Graves' hyperthyroidism and ophthalmopathy. The investigators amplified TCR beta CDR3 regions from RNA transcripts. An initial round of RT-PCR targeting the TCR CDR3 relied on the HTBI primer set. TCRdb reprocessed the multiplex PCR reads via MiXCR and lists one record per CDR3 protein. Of around 23,000 distinct CDR3 sequences in the sample, under 55% were seen once. This clonotype was obtained from a woman aged 40 to 50 with Graves' hyperthyroidism that later progressed to Graves' ophthalmopathy. Source material: blood.

CDR3 DNA sequence: TGCAGTGCTAGAGGTCAGGGCGCGCTATCCTACTATGGCTACACCTTC. It translates to CSARGQGALSYYGYTF. The J gene is TRBJ1-2, the V gene TRBV20-1; tentative D call: TRBD1 (5 bases). CDR3 length equals 16 residues. The ends were cut back, 1 base at V and 3 bases at J, with 18 bases in the middle. Germline lookup yields CDR1 DFQATT and CDR2 SNEGSKA (reference sequence).